The sequence of this T cell receptor beta chain was determined in a study of OX40 agonist ivuxolimab in advanced cancers. Study-level information: Three dose-escalation patients had partial responses: one with hepatocellular carcinoma and two with cutaneous melanoma.

In this sample, this clone turned up a few times. What it binds is not known. This CDR3 has 14 residues. Germline V gene data show CDR1 as MDHEN and CDR2 as SYDVKM. The trim removed 3 bases at V and 6 bases at J, leaving 4 bases unmatched. Study-wide results and caveats: Among T cells, CD8+ cells averaged more expanded clones than CD4+ cells. A proportion of nonresponders additionally exhibited low normalized T-cell clonal expansion.

The repertoire was sequenced with immunoSEQ multiplex PCR; TCRdb's copy has only in-frame clones and lacks some. Counted here are approximately 76,000 clones, around nine tenths occurring once; the ten biggest clones make up about 0.8%. The J gene is TRBJ1-5, the V gene TRBV28; 8 nucleotides match TRBD1. The source is an adult with an advanced solid tumor such as melanoma, head and neck, liver or kidney cancer. Specimen: CD4+ or CD8+ T cells sorted from blood, collected in a trial of the OX40 agonist ivuxolimab. The CDR3 protein is CASSFQGAGQPQHF. In DNA form, the CDR3 reads TGTGCCAGCAGTTTTCAGGGGGCGGGTCAGCCCCAGCATTTT.